This T cell receptor (beta chain) was identified in a study of spatial heterogeneity in lung cancer. Regarding the study as a whole: Higher tumor mutation counts went along with higher counts of expanded intratumoral alpha and beta TCRs.

TCRdb reprocessed the 5' RACE reads via MiXCR and lists one record per CDR3 protein. The sample contains around 26,000 distinct CDR3 sequences, around 9.2% of which appear only once. The time point: sample taken at primary tumor resection. Whole RNA, isolated from tumor, nontumor lung or frozen PBMC, was sequenced without prior sorting. As concerns this clonotype: What it binds is not known. An end of the junction differs from the germline gene, which may be a read error.

Germline-derived CDR1 and CDR2 are SGHNT and YENEEA. The CDR3 consists of 13 residues. This TCR was recovered from a male donor with early-stage non-small cell lung cancer. This chain joins TRBV11-3 and TRBJ2-5; D unclear. Source: lung tumor tissue, taken at surgery. CDR3 DNA: TGTGCCAGCAGCTTAGTCTACCAGGAGACCCAGTACTTC. Amino acid sequence: CASSLVYQETQYF.